This passage covers 19 T cell receptor beta chains from one sample sequenced in a study of OX40 agonist ivuxolimab in advanced cancers. Sequenced by immunoSEQ multiplex PCR; TCRdb stores in-frame clones only, minus some. The sample has roughly 110,000 clones, approximately 90% seen once. Specimen: CD4+ or CD8+ T cells sorted from blood, collected in a trial of the OX40 agonist ivuxolimab. These receptors were collected from an adult with an advanced solid tumor such as melanoma, head and neck, liver or kidney cancer.

The chain carries TRBV7-8 and TRBJ2-7, with TRBD1 matching 10 bases. This CDR3 spans 14 amino acids. Germline loops: CDR1 SGHVS, CDR2 FQNEAQ. The trim removed 8 bases at V and 5 bases at J, leaving 9 bases unmatched. In DNA, the CDR3 is TGTGCCAGCGATTTATGGGACAGGGGTGACGAGCAGTACTTC. This gives the protein CASDLWDRGDEQYF.

The gene calls are TRBV7-6 and TRBJ1-5; D is unclear. The CDR3 is 14 amino acids. Trimming shortened V by 5 bases and J by 2 bases, and 10 bases separated the two germline ends. CDR1 and CDR2 (germline): SGHVS, FNYEAQ. DNA of the CDR3: TGTGCCAGCAGCAAGGAGTACGGCAATCAGCCCCAGCATTTT. It translates to CASSKEYGNQPQHF.

Only a few counts were recorded for this clone. CDR3 bases: TGCGCCAGCAGCTCGGTCTCCTCTGGAAACACCATATATTTT. This codes for CASSSVSSGNTIYF. The chain recombines TRBV5-1 with TRBJ1-3; D uncertain. The CDR3 extends over 14 amino acids. CDR1 is SGHRS, CDR2 YFSETQ, per germline. V shed 3 bases and J shed 0 bases, with 7 bases lying between them.

The V and J genes are TRBV14 and TRBJ2-1; D is uncertain. The V gene's germline CDR1 is SGHDN and CDR2 FVKESK. The CDR3 is 13 residues long. The V and J ends lost 6 bases and 7 bases respectively, with 13 bases between them. The CDR3 is CASRRPYPNEQFF. The DNA of the CDR3 is TGTGCCAGCAGGCGGCCTTATCCGAATGAGCAGTTCTTC.

This clone was seen a single time. The chain couples TRBV25-1 to TRBJ1-2; 10 bases fit TRBD1. Unmatched junction bases numbered 5, after V lost 4 bases and J lost 3 bases. The CDR3 spans 15 residues. Per the germline V gene, CDR1 is MGHDK and CDR2 is SYGVNS. CDR3 in DNA: TGTGCCAGCAGTGCTAGGGACAGGGGAGACTATGGCTACACCTTC. Translation: CASSARDRGDYGYTF.

The CDR3 DNA reads TGCAGCGTTGAGGCCCCGACTAGACTCGGAACGCAGTATTTT. This codes for CSVEAPTRLGTQYF. The chain has TRBV29-1 and TRBJ2-3, with D possibly TRBD2 on 6 matching bases. There are 14 residues in the CDR3. CDR1 SQVTM and CDR2 ANQGSEA come from the germline V gene. Trimming removed 3 bases at V and 9 bases at J, with 19 bases between.

The genes are TRBV28 and TRBJ1-1, with 8 bases aligning to TRBD1. This CDR3 is 16 amino acids long. Germline CDR1 and CDR2: MDHEN and SYDVKM. V dropped 2 bases and J dropped 3; count of bases not matched to a gene: 8. In DNA form, the CDR3 reads TGTGCCAGCAGTTTAGGCCTAACAGGGGGAGACACTGAAGCTTTCTTT. Encoded protein: CASSLGLTGGDTEAFF.

Regarding this clone: The sample contains more than one DNA sequence encoding this CDR3. The chain recombines TRBV6-5 with TRBJ1-1; D is unclear. Germline lookup yields CDR1 MNHEY and CDR2 SVGAGI. V lost 3 bases and J lost 1, with 6 bases in between. There are 13 residues in the CDR3. CDR3 sequence: CASSYGSNTEAFF. The DNA for the CDR3 is TGTGCCAGCAGTTATGGCTCGAACACTGAAGCTTTCTTT.

The rearrangement links TRBV5-1 to TRBJ2-5; no clear D. The CDR3 extends over 14 amino acids. Looked up from germline, CDR1 is SGHRS and CDR2 is YFSETQ. Trimming left V 0 bases short and J 5 bases short, with 11 bases between. CDR3 in DNA: TGCGCCAGCAGCTTGGGGGTCAGAGTGGAGACCCAGTACTTC. As protein: CASSLGVRVETQYF. The variable domain in full, with the rest retrieved from reference TRBV5-1 and TRBJ2-5, is KAGVTQTPRYLIKTRGQQVTLSCSPISGHRSVSWYQQTPGQGLQFLFEYFSETQRNKGNFPGRFSGRQFSNSRSEMNVSTLELGDSALYLCASSLGVRVETQYFGPGTRLLVL.

The V gene is TRBV7-2, the J gene TRBJ1-4, with a weak D call TRBD1 (5 bases). V was pared by 1 base and J by 1 base, with 13 bases between. This CDR3 comprises 17 residues. Germline CDR1 is SGHTA and CDR2 is FQGNSA. The DNA of the CDR3 is TGTGCCAGCAGCTTAGAGGACACACGGGTAACTAATGAAAAACTGTTTTTT. Its protein product is CASSLEDTRVTNEKLFF.

The chain employs TRBV27 and TRBJ2-3; D call uncertain. Germline V gene data show CDR1 as MNHEY and CDR2 as SMNVEV (reference sequence). CDR3 length equals 13 residues. V lost 10 bases and J 0 bases, leaving 11 bases between the germline ends. CDR3 coding DNA: TGTGCCACCAGGAAATTAAGCACAGATACGCAGTATTTT. It yields the protein CATRKLSTDTQYF.

V usage is TRBV29-1 and J usage is TRBJ2-1, with 10 bases matching TRBD2. From germline, CDR1 is SQVTM and CDR2 ANQGSEA. This CDR3 has 16 residues. V dropped 7 bases and J dropped 5; count of bases not matched to a gene: 14. The CDR3 DNA is TGCAGCGCCCGTCGGGGGGCTAGCGGGGGAGACAATGAGCAGTTCTTC. It is translated as CSARRGASGGDNEQFF.

This chain uses TRBV10-3 with TRBJ2-5, with 7 bases lining up with TRBD1. This CDR3 has 15 residues. The germline V gene encodes CDR1 ENHRY and CDR2 SYGVKD. V lost 6 bases, J lost 2 bases, and 9 bases stayed unmatched. CDR3 in DNA: TGTGCCATCAGGGACCCTAGGGGACAGCAAGAGACCCAGTACTTC. As protein: CAIRDPRGQQETQYF.

The J gene is TRBJ2-2, the V gene TRBV5-1, with 12 nucleotides matching TRBD2. Germline trimming cut 5 bases from V and 5 bases from J; bases unmatched to any gene: 4. This CDR3 region has 15 residues. CDR1 is SGHRS and CDR2 is YFSETQ in the germline V gene. The DNA for the CDR3 is TGCGCCAGCAGTCCGACTAGCGGGAGAACCGGGGAGCTGTTTTTT. Amino acid sequence: CASSPTSGRTGELFF.

V and J are TRBV5-6 and TRBJ2-7; D is possibly TRBD2 (6 bases). The CDR3 has 16 residues. CDR1 and CDR2 (germline): SGHDT, YYEEEE. The V end lost 0 bases, the J end lost 5 bases, and 18 bases lay between the germline ends. In nucleotides, the CDR3 is TGTGCCAGCAGCTTGGTTCGGCAGGGAGGTACCCACGAGCAGTACTTC. It yields the protein CASSLVRQGGTHEQYF.

The chain couples TRBV19 to TRBJ1-1; D unresolved. Trimming cost V 3 bases and J 0 bases, with 8 bases left between them. The CDR3 extends over 14 amino acids. In germline, CDR1 is LNHDA, CDR2 SQIVND (reference sequence). The CDR3 reads CASSISVMNTEAFF. DNA for the CDR3: TGTGCCAGTAGTATCTCAGTTATGAACACTGAAGCTTTCTTT.

V usage is TRBV2 and J usage is TRBJ2-2; D call uncertain. CDR3 length: 13 amino acids. Trimming removed 6 bases at V and 5 bases at J, with 10 bases between. Germline V gives CDR1 SNHLY, CDR2 FYNNEI. Here the CDR3 DNA reads TGTGCCAGCAGCCCGACCGAGACCGGGGAGCTGTTTTTT. This gives the protein CASSPTETGELFF.

In regard to this clone: At one end, the junction sequence differs from germline, possibly due to a read error. This sequence joins TRBV27 and TRBJ2-7, with 9 bases aligning to TRBD1. Germline CDR1 reads MNHEY; CDR2 reads SMNVEV (reference sequence). The CDR3 is 15 amino acids. CDR3 protein: CASRPGQGLSYGQYF. In DNA, the CDR3 is TGTGCCAGCAGGCCTGGACAGGGGCTATCCTACGGGCAGTACTTC.

The chain is built from TRBV28 and TRBJ2-1; TRBD2 matches 10 bases. The CDR3 covers 14 residues. The trim removed 5 bases at V and 2 bases at J, leaving 0 bases unmatched. CDR1 MDHEN and CDR2 SYDVKM come from the germline V gene. The chain's CDR3 is CASSLAGAYNEQFF. In DNA, the CDR3 is TGTGCCAGCAGTCTAGCGGGAGCCTACAATGAGCAGTTCTTC.